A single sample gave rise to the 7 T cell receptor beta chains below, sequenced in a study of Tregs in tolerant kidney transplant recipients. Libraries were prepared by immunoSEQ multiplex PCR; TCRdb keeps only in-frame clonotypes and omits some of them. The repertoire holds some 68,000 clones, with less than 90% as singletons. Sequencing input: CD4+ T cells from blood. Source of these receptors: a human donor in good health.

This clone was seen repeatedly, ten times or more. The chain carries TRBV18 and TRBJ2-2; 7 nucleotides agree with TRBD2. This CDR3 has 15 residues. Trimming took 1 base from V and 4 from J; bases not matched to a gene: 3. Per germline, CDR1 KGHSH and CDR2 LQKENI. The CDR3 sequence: CASSPRRGVTGELFF. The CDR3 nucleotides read TGTGCCAGCTCACCACGTCGGGGGGTCACCGGGGAGCTGTTTTTT.

CDR3 sequence: CASSPSGRDNTEAFF. Written as DNA, the CDR3 is TGTGCCAGCAGCCCATCGGGGAGGGACAACACTGAAGCTTTCTTT. This chain joins TRBV7-3 and TRBJ1-1, with D tentatively TRBD1 (5 bases). The germline V and J ends were trimmed by 5 bases and 2 bases, with 15 bases remaining between them. The CDR3 has 15 amino acids. In germline, CDR1 is SGHTA, CDR2 FQGTGA.

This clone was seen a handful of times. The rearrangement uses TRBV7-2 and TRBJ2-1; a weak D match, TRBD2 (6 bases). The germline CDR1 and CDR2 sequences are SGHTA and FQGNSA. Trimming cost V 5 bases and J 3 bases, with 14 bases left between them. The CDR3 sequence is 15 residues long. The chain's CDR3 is CASSAGTPNYNEQFF. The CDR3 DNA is TGTGCCAGCAGCGCCGGGACTCCAAACTACAATGAGCAGTTCTTC.

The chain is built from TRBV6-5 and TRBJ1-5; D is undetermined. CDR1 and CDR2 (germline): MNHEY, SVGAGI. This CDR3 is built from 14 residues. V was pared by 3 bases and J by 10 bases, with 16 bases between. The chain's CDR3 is CASSYASRDKPQHF. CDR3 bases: TGTGCCAGCAGTTATGCGTCCCGCGATAAACCCCAGCATTTT.

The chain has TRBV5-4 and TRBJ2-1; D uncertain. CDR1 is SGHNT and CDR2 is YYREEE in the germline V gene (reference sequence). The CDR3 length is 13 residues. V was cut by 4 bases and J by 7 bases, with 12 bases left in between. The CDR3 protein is CASSPKGWNEQFF. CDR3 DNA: TGTGCCAGCAGCCCCAAAGGGTGGAATGAGCAGTTCTTC.

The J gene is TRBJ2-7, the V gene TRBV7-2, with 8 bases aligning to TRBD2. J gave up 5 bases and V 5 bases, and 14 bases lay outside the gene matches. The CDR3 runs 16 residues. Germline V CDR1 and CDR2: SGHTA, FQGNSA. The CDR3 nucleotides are TGTGCCAGCAGCGCTGCTAGGGGCGGGAGGACAGACGAGCAGTACTTC. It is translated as CASSAARGGRTDEQYF.

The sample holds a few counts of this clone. As DNA, the CDR3 is TGTGCCAGCAGCGTAACGGGACAGGGAGTAGACACCATATATTTT. Protein sequence: CASSVTGQGVDTIYF. V gene TRBV9 combines with J gene TRBJ1-3; 9 bases map to TRBD1. This CDR3 is built from 15 residues. V lost 1 base, J lost 8 bases, and 7 bases stayed unmatched. Germline V gene data show CDR1 as SGDLS and CDR2 as YYNGEE.